The sequence of this T cell receptor beta chain was determined in a study of blood T cell repertoires in COVID-19. The overall study: Collection of acute and convalescent COVID-19 samples took place in the United States, Italy and Spain.

In the source study's methods: Counts of nucleated cells, estimated from reference gene primer amplification, were obtained. The protocol was immunoSEQ multiplex PCR, while the TCRdb copy is restricted to in-frame clones and leaves out a portion. For V, J and clone size, that table is used; D and trimming come from the DNA. The sample records about 340,000 clones, over 80% being singletons. V was clipped by 5 bases and J by 7 bases; unmatched bases: 6. The CDR3 runs to 14 residues. Germline CDR1 reads LNHNV; CDR2 reads YYDKDF (reference sequence). Patients at the Seattle site were enrolled during active infection and followed longitudinally.

The clonotype originates from a woman aged 45-60 years with COVID-19, enrolled during active disease. The source material was peripheral blood. The chain has TRBV15 and TRBJ2-1; 9 bases match TRBD2. The CDR3 loop is CATSLATSGNEQFF. The CDR3 coding sequence is TGTGCCACCAGCCTAGCGACTAGCGGAAATGAGCAGTTCTTC.